Below, 30 T cell receptor beta chains from the same sample are listed, as sequenced in a study of preoperative IRX-2 immunotherapy in early breast cancer. Clones were sequenced by immunoSEQ multiplex PCR, and TCRdb holds only the in-frame ones, with some missing. The top ten clones hold around 12% of a sample with about 3,700 clones, 60% to 80% of them seen once. As for treatment: preoperative locoregional IRX-2 cytokine immunotherapy. This material consisted of tumor tissue, taken after IRX-2 immunotherapy. These receptors all stem from a human donor with breast cancer.

This clone showed up just a few times. This chain connects TRBV18 to TRBJ2-6, with 9 bases fitting TRBD1. With V trimmed by 3 bases and J by 1 base, 1 base remained unmatched. The CDR3 has 16 residues. The germline V gene encodes CDR1 KGHSH and CDR2 LQKENI. CDR3 nucleotides: TGTGCCAGCTCACCCGGGACAGGGTCTGGGGCCAACGTCCTGACTTTC. Encoded protein: CASSPGTGSGANVLTF.

The V call is TRBV11-3, the J call TRBJ2-7, with 8 bases fitting TRBD2. Germline V gene data show CDR1 as SGHNT and CDR2 as YENEEA. The CDR3 loop spans 16 amino acids. V was clipped by 5 bases and J by 7 bases; unmatched bases: 16. The CDR3 bases are TGTGCCAGCAGCCCCCAGTATGGTAGCGGGACGTATGAGCAGTACTTC. It translates to CASSPQYGSGTYEQYF.

The chain has TRBV5-1 and TRBJ2-1; 10 nucleotides align to TRBD2. Losses at the gene ends were 0 bases for V and 3 bases for J; bases not matched to a gene: 3. The germline V gene encodes CDR1 SGHRS and CDR2 YFSETQ. The CDR3 covers 16 residues. The CDR3 DNA sequence: TGCGCCAGCAGCTTGGTTGCTAGCGGGGGCTACAATGAGCAGTTCTTC. Protein product: CASSLVASGGYNEQFF.

This clone was detected once. The chain combines TRBV29-1 with TRBJ2-5, with D perhaps matching TRBD2 (6 bases). V lost 0 bases, J lost 7 bases, and 12 bases lay in between. The CDR3 totals 13 residues. Germline V gene data show CDR1 as SQVTM and CDR2 as ANQGSEA. The CDR3: CSVEEGRRGTQYF. CDR3 bases: TGCAGCGTTGAAGAGGGTCGGCGGGGGACCCAGTACTTC.

The chain combines TRBV18 with TRBJ2-1; D could derive from TRBD1 or TRBD2 (5 bases each). Trimming left V 1 base short and J 9 bases short, with 16 bases between. The germline V gene has CDR1 KGHSH and CDR2 LQKENI. This CDR3 is built from 15 residues. This chain's CDR3 is CASSPQVGRDGEQFF. DNA for the CDR3: TGTGCCAGCTCACCACAGGTCGGCAGGGACGGTGAGCAGTTCTTC.

The CDR3 DNA follows: TGTGCCATCAGTGAGTCTAGCTTATCTCTCGATACGCAGTATTTT. Translated, it gives CAISESSLSLDTQYF. The gene calls are TRBV10-3 and TRBJ2-3; D unclear. The CDR3 extends over 15 amino acids. Trimming removed 0 bases from V and 6 bases from J, with 13 bases in between. CDR1 is ENHRY and CDR2 is SYGVKD in the germline V gene.

The count of this clone is one. V gene TRBV11-3 combines with J gene TRBJ2-7; 8 bases match TRBD1. The CDR3 loop spans 16 amino acids. V shed 5 bases and J 4 bases; nucleotides not matched to a gene: 13. Per germline, CDR1 SGHNT and CDR2 YENEEA. The CDR3, as DNA: TGTGCCAGCAGCCCTAGATCGGGACAGGTTGGGTACGAGCAGTACTTC. Residues: CASSPRSGQVGYEQYF.

V and J are TRBV11-3 and TRBJ1-2; D unclear. The CDR3 totals 14 residues. Germline V gene sequence: CDR1 SGHNT, CDR2 YENEEA. Trimming took 4 bases from V and 6 from J, leaving 15 bases between them. The chain's CDR3 is CASSSYGRGDGYTF. CDR3 bases: TGTGCCAGCAGCTCCTACGGACGGGGAGATGGCTACACCTTC.

This clone has just a few counts. The rearrangement links TRBV28 to TRBJ1-5, with a tentative D call TRBD1 (6 bases). Trimming took off 2 bases at V and 0 bases at J, with 17 bases between the two ends. This CDR3 is built from 18 residues. Germline V lookup: CDR1 MDHEN, CDR2 SYDVKM. The CDR3 nucleotides are TGTGCCAGCAGTTTAAGGCCCTCTAAACAGGGTAGCAATCAGCCCCAGCATTTT. It yields the protein CASSLRPSKQGSNQPQHF.

V usage is TRBV6-8 and J usage is TRBJ2-7; either TRBD1 or TRBD2 may fit D (5 bases each). This CDR3 region has 16 residues. V was pared by 6 bases and J by 3 bases, with 21 bases between. The germline gives CDR1 MNHGY, CDR2 SAAAGT. For the CDR3, the DNA is TGTGCCAGCAGCCCAATTTGGGCAGGGAGAAACTACGAGCAGTACTTC. Its protein is CASSPIWAGRNYEQYF.

The chain employs TRBV23-1 and TRBJ1-4; possibly TRBD1 for D (6 bases). TRBV23-1 is reported as an ORF; its role is uncertain. The V end lost 6 bases, the J end lost 8 bases, and 22 bases lay between the germline ends. CDR3 length: 16 residues. The CDR3 DNA reads TGCGCCAGCAGCCACGAACTACAGGGTCTTGGGGAAAAACTGTTTTTT. Translated, it gives CASSHELQGLGEKLFF.

The chain carries TRBV10-3 and TRBJ2-3; 7 nucleotides agree with TRBD1. The CDR3 extends over 16 amino acids. V lost 2 bases to trimming and J lost 2 bases; unmatched junction nucleotides: 7. Germline CDR1 is ENHRY and CDR2 is SYGVKD. CDR3 residues: CAISETPGQLTDTQYF. In DNA, the CDR3 is TGTGCCATCAGTGAGACACCGGGACAGCTCACAGATACGCAGTATTTT.

The chain is built from TRBV30 and TRBJ1-4; D is unresolved. In germline, CDR1 is GTSNPN, CDR2 SVGIG (reference sequence). CDR3 length: 16 residues. Trimming left V 0 bases short and J 3 bases short, with 14 bases between. This CDR3 reads CAWSVPQAGSNEKLFF. For the CDR3, the DNA is TGTGCCTGGAGTGTACCTCAGGCAGGTTCTAATGAAAAACTGTTTTTT. The full variable domain, in which reference TRBV30 and TRBJ1-4 provide the parts outside the CDR3, is SQTIHQWPATLVQPVGSPLSLECTVEGTSNPNLYWYRQAAGRGLQLLFYSVGIGQISSEVPQNLSASRPQDRQFILSSKKLLLSDSGFYLCAWSVPQAGSNEKLFFGSGTQLSVL.

CDR3 sequence: CASTDRGSYEQYF. CDR3 bases: TGTGCCAGCACCGACAGGGGGAGTTACGAGCAGTACTTC. The V gene is TRBV12-5, the J gene TRBJ2-7; TRBD1 aligns across 9 bases. Germline V gene data show CDR1 as LGHNT and CDR2 as FRNRAP. The CDR3 sequence is 13 residues long.

This rearrangement joins TRBV30 to TRBJ1-2; D ambiguous. The CDR3 totals 12 residues. Deletions cut 3 bases from V and 7 bases from J, with 12 bases between. CDR1 is GTSNPN and CDR2 is SVGIG in the germline V gene (reference sequence). The CDR3 is CAWSPRGPGYTF. The CDR3 DNA is TGTGCCTGGAGCCCCCGGGGTCCTGGCTACACCTTC.

The gene calls are TRBV11-3 and TRBJ1-3; TRBD1 is a possible D gene (5 bases). V was clipped by 5 bases and J by 4 bases, with 15 bases between them. This CDR3 region has 15 residues. Germline V gene lookup returns CDR1 SGHNT and CDR2 YENEEA. CDR3 nucleotide sequence: TGTGCCAGCAGCCCAGGCCCCGGGGGGGGAAACACCATATATTTT. Residues: CASSPGPGGGNTIYF.

Of note for this clone: One junction end does not reproduce the germline sequence, and a read error may be involved. The chain links TRBV15 to TRBJ2-5, with a possible D match to TRBD2 (6 bases). CDR3 length: 14 residues. The germline gives CDR1 LNHNV, CDR2 YYDKDF (reference sequence). CDR3 coding DNA: TGTGCCAGCAGCTACGGGACTTCCAGAGAGACCCAGTACTTC. It yields the protein CASSYGTSRETQYF.

The CDR3 spells CASSLGRAIRGNQPQHF. Here the CDR3 DNA reads TGCGCCAGCAGCTTGGGTAGGGCCATACGGGGCAATCAGCCCCAGCATTTT. V gene TRBV5-1 combines with J gene TRBJ1-5, with D uncertain. The CDR3 consists of 17 residues. Germline lookup yields CDR1 SGHRS and CDR2 YFSETQ. Trimming pared 0 bases from V and 2 bases from J, leaving 15 bases between. The full variable domain, in which reference TRBV5-1 and TRBJ1-5 provide the parts outside the CDR3, is KAGVTQTPRYLIKTRGQQVTLSCSPISGHRSVSWYQQTPGQGLQFLFEYFSETQRNKGNFPGRFSGRQFSNSRSEMNVSTLELGDSALYLCASSLGRAIRGNQPQHFGDGTRLSIL.

The chain joins TRBV18 to TRBJ2-7; 14 nucleotides line up with TRBD2. The germline V gene encodes CDR1 KGHSH and CDR2 LQKENI. Trimming took 3 bases from V and 3 from J; bases not matched to a gene: 4. This CDR3 contains 16 residues. For the CDR3, the DNA is TGTGCCAGCTCACCGGGACTAGCGGGAGAGAACTACGAGCAGTACTTC. Translating it yields CASSPGLAGENYEQYF.

A remark on this clone: Additional DNA sequences in this sample encode the identical CDR3. The chain uses TRBV28 and TRBJ1-5, with TRBD1 identical over 8 bases. CDR3 length: 17 amino acids. Trimming cost V 5 bases and J 4 bases; bases outside gene matches: 13. Per germline, CDR1 MDHEN and CDR2 SYDVKM. The CDR3 nucleotides are TGTGCCAGCAGTCTGACCGCCACAGGGGGGATAAATCAGCCCCAGCATTTT. Protein product: CASSLTATGGINQPQHF.

In DNA, the CDR3 is TGTGCCAGCAGTGGGGCAGGTTGGGGCAATCAGCCCCAGCATTTT. This gives the protein CASSGAGWGNQPQHF. This sequence joins TRBV6-8 and TRBJ1-5; perhaps TRBD1 as D (5 bases). The V gene lost 5 bases and the J gene lost 2 bases, with 13 bases spanning the gap. CDR1 MNHGY and CDR2 SAAAGT come from the germline V gene. This CDR3 has 15 residues.

By share of the sample, this clone is medium-sized. The chain carries TRBV18 and TRBJ2-7, with TRBD2 matching over 8 bases. V dropped 5 bases and J dropped 2; count of bases not matched to a gene: 11. Per the germline V gene, CDR1 is KGHSH and CDR2 is LQKENI. This CDR3 region has 16 residues. The CDR3 DNA follows: TGTGCCAGCTCATCGCTAAGCGGGAGACGAGCCTACGAGCAGTACTTC. It is translated as CASSSLSGRRAYEQYF.

The chain combines TRBV14 with TRBJ1-4; 7 nucleotides match TRBD1. V was clipped by 0 bases and J by 8 bases; unmatched bases: 6. Germline V gene lookup returns CDR1 SGHDN and CDR2 FVKESK. This CDR3 has 15 residues. The CDR3 loop reads CASSQEYRGGEKLFF. The DNA of the CDR3 is TGTGCCAGCAGCCAAGAGTACAGGGGTGGCGAAAAACTGTTTTTT.

The chain is built from TRBV7-6 and TRBJ2-7, with TRBD2 matching over 7 bases. Looked up from germline, CDR1 is SGHVS and CDR2 is FNYEAQ. CDR3 length equals 14 residues. V was pared by 2 bases and J by 0 bases, with 1 base of the junction left unmatched. This chain's CDR3 is CASSLLADSYEQYF. The CDR3 DNA follows: TGTGCCAGCAGCTTACTAGCGGACTCCTACGAGCAGTACTTC.

In this sample, this clone turned up a few times. The V and J genes are TRBV6-8 and TRBJ1-1; weak D call: TRBD1 (5 bases). Trimming shortened V by 1 base and J by 3 bases, and 18 bases separated the two germline ends. The CDR3 covers 17 residues. Germline V gene lookup returns CDR1 MNHGY and CDR2 SAAAGT. The chain's CDR3 is CASSYYTGLGRDTEAFF. CDR3 nucleotides: TGTGCCAGCAGTTACTATACGGGGCTGGGCAGAGACACTGAAGCTTTCTTT.

The chain links TRBV29-1 to TRBJ2-5, with D tentatively TRBD1 (5 bases). V lost 3 bases and J 5 bases, leaving 19 bases between the germline ends. CDR3 length equals 15 residues. Germline V lookup: CDR1 SQVTM, CDR2 ANQGSEA. The chain's CDR3 is CSVDRLVRVGETQYF. CDR3 sequence (DNA): TGCAGCGTTGATAGGCTGGTCAGGGTGGGGGAGACCCAGTACTTC.

A note on this clone: At one boundary the junction diverges from the germline segment, which might be a read error. This chain connects TRBV7-1 to TRBJ2-1; D gene uncertain. TRBV7-1 has ORF status, its function being uncertain. This CDR3 spans 13 amino acids. The CDR3 DNA reads as TGTGCCAGCAGCCCAGCTGAGATTACAGAGCAGTTCTTC. Residues: CASSPAEITEQFF.

This clone was picked up one time. The chain has TRBV28 and TRBJ1-5; D is undetermined. Trimming took off 6 bases at V and 5 bases at J, with 17 bases between the two ends. The CDR3 spans 15 residues. Germline CDR1 MDHEN, CDR2 SYDVKM. The CDR3 nucleotides read TGTGCCAGCAGCCCCCTTTTAGGGAGGGATCAGCCCCAGCATTTT. Amino acids: CASSPLLGRDQPQHF.

The V call is TRBV6-8, the J call TRBJ2-7; the D gene is possibly TRBD2 (5 bases). Trimming removed 6 bases from V and 2 bases from J, with 14 bases in between. In germline, CDR1 is MNHGY, CDR2 SAAAGT. This CDR3 is built from 14 residues. The CDR3 DNA follows: TGTGCCAGCAGACCGACGCTAGCCCCCTACGAGCAGTACTTC. Translation: CASRPTLAPYEQYF.

In its sample, this clone was seen a few times. CDR3 nucleotide sequence: TGTGCCAGTAGTATGGGGTTCAGCAATCAGCCCCAGCATTTT. It yields the protein CASSMGFSNQPQHF. This chain connects TRBV19 to TRBJ1-5; no clear D. Germline V gives CDR1 LNHDA, CDR2 SQIVND (reference sequence). CDR3 length: 14 residues. Trimming removed 3 bases at V and 1 base at J, with 7 bases between.